This T cell receptor beta chain was retrieved from a study of blood T cell repertoires in COVID-19. Study-wide context: Acute and convalescent COVID-19 specimens originated in the United States, Italy and Spain. Sources were T cells, B-cell-depleted T cells, or PBMCs; the material itself was cDNA or gDNA.

CDR1 and CDR2 from the germline V gene are MRHNA and SNTAGT. This CDR3 is 18 amino acids long. V lost 2 bases, J lost 4 bases, and 14 bases stayed unmatched. In the original analysis: The authors estimated nucleated cell counts from reference gene primer amplification. Repertoires were generated with immunoSEQ multiplex PCR, while TCRdb's copy carries only in-frame clones and drops some. V, J and clone size are those of that table, while D and trimming were read from the DNA. The table lists some 160,000 clones, about 83% of them singletons. The origin of this receptor is a woman older than 75 with acute or convalescent COVID-19. The sequenced sample was peripheral blood. V gene TRBV6-4 combines with J gene TRBJ2-3; 8 nucleotides match TRBD2. In nucleotides, the CDR3 is TGTGCCAGCAGTGACCGGTGGAGGGCGGGGGGCATCCCAGATACGCAGTATTTT. Its protein product is CASSDRWRAGGIPDTQYF.